This entry is about one T cell receptor beta chain. The data stem from a study of T cell changes during pregnancy in multiple sclerosis. Sequencing was performed with immunoSEQ multiplex PCR; in TCRdb, only in-frame clones are kept and a portion is missing. In the table there are over 90,000 clones, less than 95% of which are singletons. This CDR3 has 18 amino acids. The germline V gene has CDR1 SEHNR and CDR2 FQNEAQ (reference sequence). The J segment lost 0 bases and the V segment lost 5 bases, leaving 6 bases of the junction unmatched. The sequencing here drew on peripheral blood, taken in the second trimester of pregnancy. The TCR originated in a female donor in good health, enrolled as a control in a pregnancy study. This chain connects TRBV7-9 to TRBJ2-3, with TRBD2 matching 15 bases. The CDR3 sequence: CASSAGLAGGTSTDTQYF. The CDR3 nucleotides are TGTGCCAGCAGCGCGGGACTAGCGGGAGGAACTAGCACAGATACGCAGTATTTT.